The rows below give T cell receptor beta chains drawn from one sample of a study of T cell responses to AZD1222 COVID-19 vaccine. Using immunoSEQ multiplex PCR, the repertoire was profiled, and TCRdb retains in-frame clones only, with some absent. The table lists some 150,000 clones, around nine tenths of them singletons. The sequencing used peripheral blood, collected after recovery from COVID-19. The receptors stem from an adult who had recovered from COVID-19. The CDR3 runs from the conserved cysteine through the conserved F or W. The D gene is left open where the match is weak. Expanded clones are given a class, and other clones once, few, many or no size at all.

TRBJ1-3 TRBV5-6 - - TGTGCCAGCAGACCCGGGACTCATGGAAACACCATATATTTT CASRPGTHGNTIYF
TRBJ1-2 TRBV7-9 - TRBD1 TGTGCCAGCAGCTATGCGACAGGGGGAAATAACTATGGCTACACCTTC CASSYATGGNNYGYTF
TRBJ2-5 TRBV6-5 once TRBD1 TGTGCCAGCAGTTCCCACAGGGGCGGAGAGACCCAGTACTTC CASSSHRGGETQYF
TRBJ1-1 TRBV3-1/TRBV3-2 - - TGTGCCAGCATGACGGACGGGACCGCATCGGGGAACACTGAAGCTTTCTTT CASMTDGTASGNTEAFF
TRBJ2-7 TRBV11-2 - TRBD1 TGTGCCAGCAGCTCGGTCAGGTCCGCCGGGACAGGATCGTACGAGCAGTACTTC CASSSVRSAGTGSYEQYF
TRBJ2-7 TRBV5-1 - - TGCGCCAGCAGCTTGGACGGATTGTACGAGCAGTACTTC CASSLDGLYEQYF
TRBJ2-3 TRBV13 - - TGTGCCAGCAGCTTAGGCCTCGAGGGCCCCACAGATACGCAGTATTTT CASSLGLEGPTDTQYF
TRBJ2-1 TRBV9 - TRBD1 TGTGCCAGCAGCGTAGTCCCCGGACAGGGGAACCATGAGCAGTTCTTC CASSVVPGQGNHEQFF
TRBJ1-1 TRBV29-1 - - TGCAGCGTTTACAGCACTGAAGCTTTCTTT CSVYSTEAFF
TRBJ2-7 TRBV9 - TRBD2 TGTGCCAGCAGCCCGACGGTAGCGGGGGGTACCTACGAGCAGTACTTC CASSPTVAGGTYEQYF